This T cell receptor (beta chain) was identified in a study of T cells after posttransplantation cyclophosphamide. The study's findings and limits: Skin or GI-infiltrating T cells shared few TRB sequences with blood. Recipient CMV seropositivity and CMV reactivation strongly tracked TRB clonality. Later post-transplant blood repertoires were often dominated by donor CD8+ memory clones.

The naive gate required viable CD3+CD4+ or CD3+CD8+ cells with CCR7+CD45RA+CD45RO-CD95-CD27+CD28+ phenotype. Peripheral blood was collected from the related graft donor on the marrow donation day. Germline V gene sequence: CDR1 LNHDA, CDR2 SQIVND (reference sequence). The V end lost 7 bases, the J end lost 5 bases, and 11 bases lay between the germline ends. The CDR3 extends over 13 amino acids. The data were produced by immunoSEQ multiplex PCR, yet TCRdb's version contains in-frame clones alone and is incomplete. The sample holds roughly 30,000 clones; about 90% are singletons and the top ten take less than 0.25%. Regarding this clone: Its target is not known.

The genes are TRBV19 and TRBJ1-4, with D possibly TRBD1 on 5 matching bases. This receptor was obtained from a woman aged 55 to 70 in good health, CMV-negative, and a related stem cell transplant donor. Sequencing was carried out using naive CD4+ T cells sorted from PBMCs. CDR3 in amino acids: CASKTGQNEKLFF. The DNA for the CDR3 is TGTGCCAGTAAAACAGGCCAAAATGAAAAACTGTTTTTT.